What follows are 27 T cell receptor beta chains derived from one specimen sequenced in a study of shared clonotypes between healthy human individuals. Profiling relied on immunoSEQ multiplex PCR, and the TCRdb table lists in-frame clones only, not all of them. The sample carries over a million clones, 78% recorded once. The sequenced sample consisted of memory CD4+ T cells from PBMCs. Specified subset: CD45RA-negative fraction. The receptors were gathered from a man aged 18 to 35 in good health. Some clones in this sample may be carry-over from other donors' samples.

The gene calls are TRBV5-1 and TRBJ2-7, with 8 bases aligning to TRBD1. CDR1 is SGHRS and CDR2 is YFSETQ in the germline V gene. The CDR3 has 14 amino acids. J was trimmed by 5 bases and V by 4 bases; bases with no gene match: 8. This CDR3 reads CASSVTGTGNEQYF. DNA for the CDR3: TGCGCCAGCAGCGTTACCGGGACAGGCAACGAGCAGTACTTC.

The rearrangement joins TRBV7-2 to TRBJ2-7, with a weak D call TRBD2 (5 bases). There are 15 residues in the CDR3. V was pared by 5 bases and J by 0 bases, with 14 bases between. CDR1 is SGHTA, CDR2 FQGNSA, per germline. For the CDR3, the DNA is TGTGCCAGCAGCCCGTCGTGGGAGAGCTCCTACGAGCAGTACTTC. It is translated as CASSPSWESSYEQYF. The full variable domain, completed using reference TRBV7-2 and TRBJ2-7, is GAGVSQSPSNKVTEKGKDVELRCDPISGHTALYWYRQSLGQGLEFLIYFQGNSAPDKSGLPSDRFSAERTGGSVSTLTIQRTQQEDSAVYLCASSPSWESSYEQYFGPGTRLTVT.

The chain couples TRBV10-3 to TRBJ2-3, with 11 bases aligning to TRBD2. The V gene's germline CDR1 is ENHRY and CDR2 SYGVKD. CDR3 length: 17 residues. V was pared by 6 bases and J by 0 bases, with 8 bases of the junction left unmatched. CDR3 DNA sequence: TGTGCCATCAGGGGGACTAGCGGCGTTCCTAGCACAGATACGCAGTATTTT. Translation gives CAIRGTSGVPSTDTQYF.

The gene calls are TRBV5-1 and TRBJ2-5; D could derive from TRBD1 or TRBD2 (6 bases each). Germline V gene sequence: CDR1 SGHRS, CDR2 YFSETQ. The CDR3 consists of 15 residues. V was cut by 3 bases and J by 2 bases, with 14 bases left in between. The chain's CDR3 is CASSWARGGQETQYF. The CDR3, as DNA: TGCGCCAGCAGCTGGGCCAGGGGAGGTCAAGAGACCCAGTACTTC.

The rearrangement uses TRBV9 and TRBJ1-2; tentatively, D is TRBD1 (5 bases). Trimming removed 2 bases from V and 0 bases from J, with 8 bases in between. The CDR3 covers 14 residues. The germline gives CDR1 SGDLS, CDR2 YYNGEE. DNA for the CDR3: TGTGCCAGCAGCGTGGGGCCTACTAACTATGGCTACACCTTC. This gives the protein CASSVGPTNYGYTF.

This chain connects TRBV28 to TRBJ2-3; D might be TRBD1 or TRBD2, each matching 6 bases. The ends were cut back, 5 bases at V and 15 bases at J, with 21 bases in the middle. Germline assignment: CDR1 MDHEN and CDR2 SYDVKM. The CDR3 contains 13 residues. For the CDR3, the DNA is TGTGCCAGCAGTAAAACGTCTAGAGGGGGGAATTATTTT. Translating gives CASSKTSRGGNYF.

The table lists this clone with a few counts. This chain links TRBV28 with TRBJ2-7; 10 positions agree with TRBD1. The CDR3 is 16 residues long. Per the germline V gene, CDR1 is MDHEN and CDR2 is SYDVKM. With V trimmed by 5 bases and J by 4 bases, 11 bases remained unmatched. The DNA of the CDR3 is TGTGCCAGCAGTCTCACGGGACAGGGGACTCGGTACGAGCAGTACTTC. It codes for CASSLTGQGTRYEQYF.

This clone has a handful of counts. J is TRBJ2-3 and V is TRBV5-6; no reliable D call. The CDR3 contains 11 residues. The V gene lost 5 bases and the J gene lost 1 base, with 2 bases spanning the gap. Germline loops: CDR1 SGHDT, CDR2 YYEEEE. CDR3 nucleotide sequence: TGTGCCAGCAGGGGCACAGATACGCAGTATTTT. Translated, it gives CASRGTDTQYF.

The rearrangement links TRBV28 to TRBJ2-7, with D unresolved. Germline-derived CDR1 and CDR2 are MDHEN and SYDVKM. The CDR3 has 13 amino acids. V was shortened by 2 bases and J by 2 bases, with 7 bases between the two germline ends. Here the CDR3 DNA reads TGTGCCAGCAGTTTAACGGTTCCCTACGAGCAGTACTTC. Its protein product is CASSLTVPYEQYF.

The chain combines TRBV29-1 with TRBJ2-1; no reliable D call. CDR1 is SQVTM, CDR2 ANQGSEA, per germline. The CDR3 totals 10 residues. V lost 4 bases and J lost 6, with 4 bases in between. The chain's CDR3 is CSVGSNEQFF. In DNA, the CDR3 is TGCAGCGTTGGGTCCAATGAGCAGTTCTTC.

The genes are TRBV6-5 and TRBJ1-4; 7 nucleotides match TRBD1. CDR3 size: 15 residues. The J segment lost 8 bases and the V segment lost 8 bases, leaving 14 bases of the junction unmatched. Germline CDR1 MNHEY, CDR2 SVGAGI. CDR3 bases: TGTGCCAGCGCCAGGGGGGCATTCTCGGGAGAAAAACTGTTTTTT. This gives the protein CASARGAFSGEKLFF.

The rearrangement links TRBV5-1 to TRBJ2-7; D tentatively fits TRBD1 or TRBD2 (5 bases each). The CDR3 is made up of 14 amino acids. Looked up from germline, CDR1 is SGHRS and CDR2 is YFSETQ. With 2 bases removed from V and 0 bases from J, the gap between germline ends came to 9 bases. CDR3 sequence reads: CASSFIGTSYEQYF. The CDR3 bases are TGCGCCAGCAGCTTTATTGGGACCTCCTACGAGCAGTACTTC.

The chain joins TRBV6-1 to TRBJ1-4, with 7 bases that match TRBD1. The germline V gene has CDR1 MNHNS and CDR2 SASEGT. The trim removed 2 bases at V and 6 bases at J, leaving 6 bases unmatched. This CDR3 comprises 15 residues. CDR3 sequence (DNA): TGTGCCAGCAGTGAAAGGTGGCAGGGGGATGAAAAACTGTTTTTT. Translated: CASSERWQGDEKLFF.

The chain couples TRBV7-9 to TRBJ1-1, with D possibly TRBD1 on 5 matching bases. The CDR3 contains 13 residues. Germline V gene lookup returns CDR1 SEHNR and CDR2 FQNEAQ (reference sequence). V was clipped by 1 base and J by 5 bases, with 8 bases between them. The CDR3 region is CASSLGGDTEAFF. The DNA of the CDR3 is TGTGCCAGCAGCTTAGGAGGGGATACTGAAGCTTTCTTT. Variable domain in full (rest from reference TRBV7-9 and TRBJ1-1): DTGVSQNPRHKITKRGQNVTFRCDPISEHNRLYWYRQTLGQGPEFLTYFQNEAQLEKSRLLSDRFSAERPKGSFSTLEIQRTEQGDSAMYLCASSLGGDTEAFFGQGTRLTVV.

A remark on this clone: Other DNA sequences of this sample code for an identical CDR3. CDR3 bases: TGTGCCAGCAGCCCGACAGGGTACAATGAGCAGTTCTTC. Translating it yields CASSPTGYNEQFF. The chain links TRBV7-3 to TRBJ2-1, with 7 bases that match TRBD1. Germline values: CDR1 SGHTA, CDR2 FQGTGA. CDR3 length equals 13 residues. With V trimmed by 5 bases and J by 4 bases, 2 bases remained unmatched. Supplemented by reference TRBV7-3 and TRBJ2-1, the full variable domain reads GAGVSQTPSNKVTEKGKYVELRCDPISGHTALYWYRQSLGQGPEFLIYFQGTGAADDSGLPNDRFFAVRPEGSVSTLKIQRTERGDSAVYLCASSPTGYNEQFFGPGTRLTVL.

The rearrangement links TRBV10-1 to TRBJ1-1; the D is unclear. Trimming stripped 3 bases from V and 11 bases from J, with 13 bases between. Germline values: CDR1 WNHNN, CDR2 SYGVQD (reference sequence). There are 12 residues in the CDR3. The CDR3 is CASSEVSGRAFF. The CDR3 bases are TGCGCCAGCAGTGAAGTCTCTGGGAGGGCTTTCTTT.

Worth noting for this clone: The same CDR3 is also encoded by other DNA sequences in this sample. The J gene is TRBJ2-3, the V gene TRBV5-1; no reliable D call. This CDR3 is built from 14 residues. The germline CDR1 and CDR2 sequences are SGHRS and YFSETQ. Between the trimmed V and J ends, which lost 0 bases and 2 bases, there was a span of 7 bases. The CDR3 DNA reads TGCGCCAGCAGCTTGGGGTACCCCACAGATACGCAGTATTTT. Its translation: CASSLGYPTDTQYF.

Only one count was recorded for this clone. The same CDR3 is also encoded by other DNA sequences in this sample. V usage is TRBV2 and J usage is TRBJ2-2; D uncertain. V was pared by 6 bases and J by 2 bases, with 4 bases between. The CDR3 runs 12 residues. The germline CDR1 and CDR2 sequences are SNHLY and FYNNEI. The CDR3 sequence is CASSRNTGELFF. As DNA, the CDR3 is TGTGCCAGCAGCCGAAACACCGGGGAGCTGTTTTTT. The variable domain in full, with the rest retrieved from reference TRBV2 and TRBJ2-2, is EPEVTQTPSHQVTQMGQEVILRCVPISNHLYFYWYRQILGQKVEFLVSFYNNEISEKSEIFDDQFSVERPDGSNFTLKIRSTKLEDSAMYFCASSRNTGELFFGEGSRLTVL.

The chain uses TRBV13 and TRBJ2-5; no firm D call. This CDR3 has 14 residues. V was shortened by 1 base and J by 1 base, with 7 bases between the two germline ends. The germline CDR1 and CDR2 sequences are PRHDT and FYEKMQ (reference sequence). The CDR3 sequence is CASSLVSFQETQYF. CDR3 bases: TGTGCCAGCAGCTTAGTAAGTTTCCAAGAGACCCAGTACTTC.

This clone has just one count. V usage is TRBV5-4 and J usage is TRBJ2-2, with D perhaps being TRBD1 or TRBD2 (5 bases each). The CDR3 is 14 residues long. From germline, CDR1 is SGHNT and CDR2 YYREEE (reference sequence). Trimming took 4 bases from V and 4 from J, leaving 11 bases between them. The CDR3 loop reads CASSILGVTGELFF. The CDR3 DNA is TGTGCCAGCAGCATTCTGGGGGTCACCGGGGAGCTGTTTTTT.

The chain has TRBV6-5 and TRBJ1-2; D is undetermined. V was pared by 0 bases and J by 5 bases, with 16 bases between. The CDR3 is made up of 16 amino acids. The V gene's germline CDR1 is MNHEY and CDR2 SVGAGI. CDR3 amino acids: CASSYSTASGPYGYTF. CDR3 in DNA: TGTGCCAGCAGTTACTCTACGGCCTCAGGCCCTTATGGCTACACCTTC.

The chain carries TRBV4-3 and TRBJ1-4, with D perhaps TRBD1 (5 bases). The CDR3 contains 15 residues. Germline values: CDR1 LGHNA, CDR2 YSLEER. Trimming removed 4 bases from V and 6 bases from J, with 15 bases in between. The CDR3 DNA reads TGCGCCAGCAGCCCCAGTGGGGGAAGGGATGAAAAACTGTTTTTT. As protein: CASSPSGGRDEKLFF.

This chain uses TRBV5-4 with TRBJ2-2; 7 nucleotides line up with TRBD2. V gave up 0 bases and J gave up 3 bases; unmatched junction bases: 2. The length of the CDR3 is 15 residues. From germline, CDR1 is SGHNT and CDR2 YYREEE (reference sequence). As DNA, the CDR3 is TGTGCCAGCAGCTTGGGCGCGGGGGACACCGGGGAGCTGTTTTTT. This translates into CASSLGAGDTGELFF.

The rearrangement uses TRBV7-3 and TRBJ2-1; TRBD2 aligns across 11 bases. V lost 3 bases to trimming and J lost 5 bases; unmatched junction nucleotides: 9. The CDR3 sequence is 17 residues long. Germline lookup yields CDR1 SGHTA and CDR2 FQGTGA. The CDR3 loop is CASSFWVGTSGNNEQFF. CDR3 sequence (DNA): TGTGCCAGCAGCTTTTGGGTCGGGACTAGCGGAAACAATGAGCAGTTCTTC. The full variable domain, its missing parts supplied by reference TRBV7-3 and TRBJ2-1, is GAGVSQTPSNKVTEKGKYVELRCDPISGHTALYWYRQSLGQGPEFLIYFQGTGAADDSGLPNDRFFAVRPEGSVSTLKIQRTERGDSAVYLCASSFWVGTSGNNEQFFGPGTRLTVL.

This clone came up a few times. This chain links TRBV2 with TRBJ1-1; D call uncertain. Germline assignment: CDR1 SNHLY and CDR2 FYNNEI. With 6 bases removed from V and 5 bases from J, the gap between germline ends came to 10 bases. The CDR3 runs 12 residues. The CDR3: CASSFTTTEAFF. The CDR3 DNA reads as TGTGCCAGCAGCTTTACAACGACTGAAGCTTTCTTT. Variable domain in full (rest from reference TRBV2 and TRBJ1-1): EPEVTQTPSHQVTQMGQEVILRCVPISNHLYFYWYRQILGQKVEFLVSFYNNEISEKSEIFDDQFSVERPDGSNFTLKIRSTKLEDSAMYFCASSFTTTEAFFGQGTRLTVV.

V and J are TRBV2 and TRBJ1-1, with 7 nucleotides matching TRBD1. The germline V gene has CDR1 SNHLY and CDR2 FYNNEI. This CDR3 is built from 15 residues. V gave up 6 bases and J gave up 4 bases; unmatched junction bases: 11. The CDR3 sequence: CASSPNRGAGTEAFF. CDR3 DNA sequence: TGTGCCAGCAGCCCGAACAGGGGCGCAGGCACTGAAGCTTTCTTT.

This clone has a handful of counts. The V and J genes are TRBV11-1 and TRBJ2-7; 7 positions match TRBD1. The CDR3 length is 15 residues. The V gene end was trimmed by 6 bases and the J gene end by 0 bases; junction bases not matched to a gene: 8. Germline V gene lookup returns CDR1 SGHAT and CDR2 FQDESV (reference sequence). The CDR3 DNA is TGTGCCAGCAGTTTTGGACAGGTCTTCTCCTACGAGCAGTACTTC. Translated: CASSFGQVFSYEQYF.